The rows below give T cell receptor beta chains drawn from one sample of a study of blood T cell repertoires in COVID-19. Profiled with immunoSEQ multiplex PCR; TCRdb holds only in-frame clones, not every one. The repertoire holds roughly 23,000 clones, with roughly 94% as singletons. Sequencing was carried out using peripheral blood. Every receptor here comes from a woman aged 45-65 years with active COVID-19. Each CDR3 is given with its conserved first and last residue. D genes are given only for firm matches. The listing skips clone size in some rows; elsewhere it reads once, few, many or a size class.

>medium-sized|TRBJ2-2|TRBD2|TRBV7-6
TGTGCCAGCAGCCCGGGACTAGCGGGAGTGATGGGCGGGGAGCTGTTTTTT
CASSPGLAGVMGGELFF
>-|TRBJ2-7|TRBD1|TRBV5-5
TGTGCCAGCAGCGTCGCGACAGGGCACGTGAAAGGATACGAGCAGTACTTC
CASSVATGHVKGYEQYF
>-|TRBJ2-3|-|TRBV12-3/TRBV12-4
TGTGCCAGCAGCTCCTTTAGCACAGATACGCAGTATTTT
CASSSFSTDTQYF
>-|TRBJ2-5|-|TRBV11-2
TGTGCCAGCAGCTTGGGGCAGGGATCAGTCGGGACCCAGTACTTC
CASSLGQGSVGTQYF
>-|TRBJ1-1|-|TRBV3-1/TRBV3-2
TGTGCCAGCAGCCAAGCCAGGGTTATAACTGAAGCTTTCTTT
CASSQARVITEAFF
>-|TRBJ2-7|-|TRBV15
TGTGCCACCAGCAGAGATTCAGGGGCGGGCGAGCAGTACTTC
CATSRDSGAGEQYF
>-|TRBJ1-1|TRBD1|TRBV25-1
TGTGCCAGCAGTTCCGGGACAGCGAACACTGAAGCTTTCTTT
CASSSGTANTEAFF
>-|TRBJ1-2|TRBD1|TRBV28
TGTGCCAGCAGTCCCCGGACGGGACAGGGGAGCTATGGCTACACCTTC
CASSPRTGQGSYGYTF
>-|TRBJ2-3|-|TRBV27
TGTGCCAGCAGGGACTCCCCCACAGATACGCAGTATTTT
CASRDSPTDTQYF
>-|TRBJ1-2|TRBD1|TRBV2
TGTGCCAGCAGTGGGGGGACAGGAGTTTCCTATGGCTACACCTTC
CASSGGTGVSYGYTF
>-|TRBJ2-3|TRBD2|TRBV3-1/TRBV3-2
TGTGCCAGCAGCCAAGGAGGTTCGTGGACTAGGGCTTCTAGCACAGATACGCAGTATTTT
CASSQGGSWTRASSTDTQYF
>-|TRBJ1-6|TRBD1|TRBV7-6
TGTGCCAGCAGCCCCCGGCCGACAGGGGGAGATTCACCCCTCCACTTT
CASSPRPTGGDSPLHF
>-|TRBJ2-1|-|TRBV9
TGTGCCAGCAGCGCTCAGGGATATTCAGGCGATGAGCAGTTCTTC
CASSAQGYSGDEQFF
>-|TRBJ1-6|-|TRBV5-6
TGTGCCAGCAACACCCAGGCCCAATCACCCCTCCACTTT
CASNTQAQSPLHF
>-|TRBJ2-5|TRBD2|TRBV7-7
TGTGCTAGCAGCCAGGGACTAGCGGAATCAGAGACCCAGTACTTC
CASSQGLAESETQYF
>once|TRBJ1-1|TRBD1|TRBV5-4
TGTGCCAGCAGCTTAGGACAGGGGTTTGGTGGCGCTGAAGCTTTCTTT
CASSLGQGFGGAEAFF
>-|TRBJ1-6|-|TRBV2
TGTGCCAGCATCGGAGATGGTTATAATTCACCCCTCCACTTT
CASIGDGYNSPLHF
>-|TRBJ2-5|TRBD1|TRBV2
TGTGCCAGCAGTGACGCAGGGACAGGCCAAGAGACCCAGTACTTC
CASSDAGTGQETQYF
>few|TRBJ2-1|-|TRBV2
TGTGCCAGCTCAACAGGGGAGCAGTTCTTC
CASSTGEQFF
>-|TRBJ1-5|-|TRBV15
TGTGCCACCAGCAGAGACCCGAGGCCTTTTAGCAATCAGCCCCAGCATTTT
CATSRDPRPFSNQPQHF
>-|TRBJ1-2|-|TRBV7-9
TGTGCCAGCAGCCCCCTGGCTGGCTACACCTTC
CASSPLAGYTF
>-|TRBJ2-7|-|TRBV11-3
TGTGCCAGCAGCTCGGGGGTCTCCTACGAGCAGTACTTC
CASSSGVSYEQYF
>-|TRBJ2-5|TRBD2|TRBV7-3
TGTGCCAGCAGCTCTAGCGGGGGGGCCGGCGAGACCCAGTACTTC
CASSSSGGAGETQYF
>-|TRBJ2-3|-|TRBV2
TGTGCCAGCAATCTCCAGGGGCGCACAGATACGCAGTATTTT
CASNLQGRTDTQYF
>-|TRBJ1-4|-|TRBV28
TGTGCCAGCAGTTTGCCAGGGGACGAAAAACTGTTTTTT
CASSLPGDEKLFF
>-|TRBJ2-2|TRBD1|TRBV10-1
TGCGCCAGCAGTGTCGGGAACAGGGGAACCGGGGAGCTGTTTTTT
CASSVGNRGTGELFF
>-|TRBJ2-2|TRBD1|TRBV6-4
TGTGCCAGCAGACAGGGGCTGAACACCGGGGAGCTGTTTTTT
CASRQGLNTGELFF
>-|TRBJ2-6|TRBD1|TRBV5-5
TGTGCCAGCAGGGACAGGGCTGGGGCCAACGTCCTGACTTTC
CASRDRAGANVLTF
>once|TRBJ1-1|-|TRBV19
TGTGCCAGTAGTATAGAATCCGCGGGTCTTACTGAAGCTTTCTTT
CASSIESAGLTEAFF
>-|TRBJ2-3|-|TRBV10-3
TGTGCCATCAGTGAGTCCGGGCAGGCGGAGGGAGATACGCAGTATTTT
CAISESGQAEGDTQYF
>-|TRBJ1-2|-|TRBV6-6
TGTGCCGTAGGAGGCATCACTAACTATGGCTACACCTTC
CAVGGITNYGYTF
>-|TRBJ2-7|TRBD1|TRBV5-8
TGTGCCAGCAGCTTGGACGGGACAGGATCCTACGAGCAGTACTTC
CASSLDGTGSYEQYF
>-|TRBJ1-4|TRBD1|TRBV19
TGTGCCAGTAGTATTTTGCCCCCCCCGGCAGGGGGGTCTGAAAAACTGTTTTTT
CASSILPPPAGGSEKLFF
>-|TRBJ2-1|-|TRBV27
TGTGCCAGCAGTTTGGGCGGGGGCGGGGTTGGCTCCTACAATGAGCAGTTCTTC
CASSLGGGGVGSYNEQFF
>-|TRBJ2-7|TRBD2|TRBV11-2
TGTGCCAGCAGCTCCGGGACTAGCGGGAGCCCCTACGAGCAGTACTTC
CASSSGTSGSPYEQYF
>-|TRBJ2-2|-|TRBV9
TGTGCCAGCAGCAGGACAAACAGCGCCAACACCGGGGAGCTGTTTTTT
CASSRTNSANTGELFF
>-|TRBJ1-1|TRBD1|TRBV19
TGTGCCAGTTTACAGGGGGAGATGAACACTGAAGCTTTCTTT
CASLQGEMNTEAFF
>-|TRBJ1-2|-|TRBV9
TGTGCCAGCAGCGTTTCCAGGGGATCCGCTAACTATGGCTACACCTTC
CASSVSRGSANYGYTF
>-|TRBJ1-1|TRBD1|TRBV2
TGTGCCAGCAGAGCAGGGACAGGGCTGTTGGGCACTGAAGCTTTCTTT
CASRAGTGLLGTEAFF
>-|TRBJ1-5|TRBD1|TRBV10-3
TGTGCCAGCAGACAGGGAATGGAAAGCAATCAGCCCCAGCATTTT
CASRQGMESNQPQHF
>-|TRBJ1-1|-|TRBV7-3
TGTGCCAGCAGCTTCTCGACAGGAAGTGAAGCTTTCTTT
CASSFSTGSEAFF
>-|TRBJ2-5|-|TRBV5-4
TGTGCCAGCAGCCGGGGGTACTTTCAAGAGACCCAGTACTTC
CASSRGYFQETQYF
>-|TRBJ2-1|-|TRBV2
TGTGCCAGCATGGTGGGCCCCCGCGGGAATGAGCAGTTCTTC
CASMVGPRGNEQFF
>-|TRBJ2-3|-|TRBV5-5
TGTGCCAGCAGCTTGACCCTTGGACAGTCCACAGATACGCAGTATTTT
CASSLTLGQSTDTQYF
>-|TRBJ1-2|TRBD1|TRBV7-8
TGTGCCAGCAGCTTAGGTAGGACAGGGATGGACTATGGCTACACCTTC
CASSLGRTGMDYGYTF
>-|TRBJ2-7|-|TRBV27
TGTGCCAGCAGTCCCAAAGACATCTCCTACGAGCAGTACTTC
CASSPKDISYEQYF
>-|TRBJ2-2|-|TRBV5-5
TGTGCCAGCAGCTTCGTTATAACCGGGGAGCTGTTTTTT
CASSFVITGELFF
>-|TRBJ2-1|TRBD1|TRBV6-1
TGTGCCAGCAGTGACAGCCGACAGGGCCTACTTCATGAGCAGTTCTTC
CASSDSRQGLLHEQFF
>-|TRBJ1-1|-|TRBV5-1
TGCGCCAGCAGCCCAGGGAACACTGAAGCTTTCTTT
CASSPGNTEAFF
>-|TRBJ1-3|TRBD1|TRBV7-9
TGTGCCAGCAGACTGGGACAGGGGTTAGGAAACACCATATATTTT
CASRLGQGLGNTIYF